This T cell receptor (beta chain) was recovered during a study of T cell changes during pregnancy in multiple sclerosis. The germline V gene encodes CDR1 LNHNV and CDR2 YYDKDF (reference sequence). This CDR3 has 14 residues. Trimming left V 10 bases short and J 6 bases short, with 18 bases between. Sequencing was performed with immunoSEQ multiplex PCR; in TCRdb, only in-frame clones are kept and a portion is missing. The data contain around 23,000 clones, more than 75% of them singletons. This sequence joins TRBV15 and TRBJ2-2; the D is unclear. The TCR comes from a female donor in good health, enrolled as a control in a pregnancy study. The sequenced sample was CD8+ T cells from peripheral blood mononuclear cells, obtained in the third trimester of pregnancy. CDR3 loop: CAITELDGSGELFF. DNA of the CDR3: TGTGCCATCACGGAGCTAGATGGCTCCGGGGAGCTGTTTTTT.